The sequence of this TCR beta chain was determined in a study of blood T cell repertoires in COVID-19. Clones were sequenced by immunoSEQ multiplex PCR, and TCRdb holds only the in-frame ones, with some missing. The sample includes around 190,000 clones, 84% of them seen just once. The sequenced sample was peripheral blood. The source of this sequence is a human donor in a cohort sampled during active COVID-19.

The CDR3 loop is CASSRGQGVYEQFF. The CDR3 nucleotides are TGTGCCAGTAGTAGGGGACAGGGCGTCTATGAGCAGTTCTTC. This chain joins TRBV19 and TRBJ2-1; TRBD1 matches 9 bases. V lost 4 bases to trimming and J lost 8 bases; unmatched junction nucleotides: 6. Germline V gene data show CDR1 as LNHDA and CDR2 as SQIVND (reference sequence). This CDR3 comprises 14 residues.